One sample yielded the 12 T cell receptor beta chains listed below, sequenced in a study of T cells in Graves' hyperthyroidism and ophthalmopathy. RNA transcripts yielded amplified TCR beta CDR3 regions. The primer set for the first-round RT-PCR of the TCR CDR3 was HTBI. TCRdb recomputed calls from the multiplex PCR reads with MiXCR, one row per CDR3 protein. The sample carries around 720,000 distinct CDR3 sequences, about 35% recorded once. The sample comprised blood. The receptors here all came from a woman in her forties with Graves' hyperthyroidism.

This rearrangement joins TRBV29-1 to TRBJ2-7; perhaps TRBD2 as D (5 bases). Trimming removed 4 bases at V and 5 bases at J, with 6 bases between. Germline-derived CDR1 and CDR2 are SQVTM and ANQGSEA. The CDR3 loop spans 10 amino acids. The CDR3 DNA follows: TGCAGCGTTGCGCGGGACGAGCAGTACTTC. It encodes CSVARDEQYF.

Only a few counts were recorded for this clonotype. This rearrangement joins TRBV20-1 to TRBJ2-2; 8 nucleotides agree with TRBD2. J was trimmed by 5 bases and V by 3 bases; bases with no gene match: 8. Germline V gene sequence: CDR1 DFQATT, CDR2 SNEGSKA (reference sequence). The CDR3 spans 15 residues. The CDR3 loop reads CSARSSGYGTGELFF. CDR3 nucleotides: TGCAGTGCTAGGTCTAGCGGGTATGGGACCGGGGAGCTGTTTTTT.

This clonotype was counted a few times. Here the CDR3 reads CASSFRPPPREPQHF. The CDR3 DNA is TGTGCCAGCAGTTTTAGGCCGCCACCGAGAGAGCCCCAGCATTTT. This chain uses TRBV12-3 or TRBV12-4 with TRBJ1-5; the D is unclear. Trimming removed 3 bases at V and 8 bases at J, with 17 bases between. The CDR3 is made up of 15 amino acids.

This clonotype has at least ten counts. The gene calls are TRBV4-3 and TRBJ1-6; D gene uncertain. Trimming cost V 1 base and J 7 bases, with 8 bases left between them. The CDR3 extends over 14 amino acids. CDR1 LGHNA and CDR2 YSLEER come from the germline V gene. The CDR3 reads CASSQVLANSPLHF. As DNA, the CDR3 is TGCGCCAGCAGCCAAGTTTTAGCCAATTCACCCCTCCACTTT.

With regard to this clonotype: A much more abundant neighbour one base away suggests this may be a read error. The chain employs TRBV7-6 and TRBJ1-1; the D is unclear. The V gene's germline CDR1 is SGHVS and CDR2 FNYEAQ. V gave up 6 bases and J gave up 5 bases, with 10 bases separating them. CDR3 length equals 12 residues. In nucleotides, the CDR3 is TGTGCCAGCAGTGTGAGCGCGACTGAAGCTTTCTTT. It specifies CASSVSATEAFF.

This clonotype was seen just once. One junction end does not reproduce the germline sequence, and a read error may be involved. This sequence joins TRBV10-3 and TRBJ2-7; 7 bases match TRBD2. Germline V CDR1 and CDR2: ENHRY, SYGVKD. The CDR3 sequence is 13 residues long. The CDR3 region is CAISIGEAGEQHF. The CDR3 DNA follows: TGTGCCATCTCGATCGGGGAGGCGGGAGAGCAGCACTTC.

This clonotype was counted between two and nine times. The chain combines TRBV30 with TRBJ1-6, with TRBD1 matching over 8 bases. Per the germline V gene, CDR1 is GTSNPN and CDR2 is SVGIG (reference sequence). Trimming removed 4 bases from V and 7 bases from J; junction bases left unmatched: 3. CDR3 length: 13 amino acids. The CDR3 loop is CAWTGGGNSPLHF. The CDR3 DNA follows: TGTGCCTGGACAGGGGGCGGAAATTCACCCCTCCACTTT.

CDR3 nucleotides: TGTGCCAGCAGCTTAGTTGTAGGGCTGAACACTGAAGCTTTCTTT. Amino acids: CASSLVVGLNTEAFF. The gene calls are TRBV7-9 and TRBJ1-1; no clear D. The ends were cut back, 1 base at V and 0 bases at J, with 9 bases in the middle. The CDR3 runs 15 residues. The germline V gene encodes CDR1 SEHNR and CDR2 FQNEAQ (reference sequence).

V and J are TRBV5-1 and TRBJ2-5; the D gene could be TRBD1 or TRBD2 (5 bases each). Looked up from germline, CDR1 is SGHRS and CDR2 is YFSETQ. The CDR3 covers 13 residues. V lost 0 bases to trimming and J lost 5 bases, with 8 bases between them. For the CDR3, the DNA is TGCGCCAGCAGCTTGGTGGGGGACGAGACCCAGTACTTC. Amino acid sequence: CASSLVGDETQYF. Together with reference TRBV5-1 and TRBJ2-5, the CDR3 gives the full variable domain: KAGVTQTPRYLIKTRGQQVTLSCSPISGHRSVSWYQQTPGQGLQFLFEYFSETQRNKGNFPGRFSGRQFSNSRSEMNVSTLELGDSALYLCASSLVGDETQYFGPGTRLLVL.

The rearrangement uses TRBV7-9 and TRBJ2-7, with TRBD1 matching over 9 bases. Germline trimming cut 4 bases from V and 9 bases from J; bases unmatched to any gene: 16. The germline CDR1 and CDR2 sequences are SEHNR and FQNEAQ (reference sequence). The CDR3 covers 16 residues. CDR3 in DNA: TGTGCCAGCAGCTCTCTCGGGACAGGGAGGGCCGCTAGGCAGTACTTC. Translating it yields CASSSLGTGRAARQYF.

The rearrangement links TRBV10-3 to TRBJ2-6; 7 bases are shared with TRBD1. CDR3 size: 21 residues. The germline gives CDR1 ENHRY, CDR2 SYGVKD. The ends lost 11 bases at V and 0 bases at J; junction bases unmatched: 25. The CDR3 loop is CAVRDSNTRETPFSGANVLTF. CDR3 nucleotide sequence: TGTGCCGTCCGGGACAGCAACACGAGAGAAACCCCCTTCTCTGGGGCCAACGTCCTGACTTTC.

The DNA of the CDR3 is TGCGGGCTTAGGGGGGCAAATGGGGGGACTGAAGCTTTCTTT. Translating gives CGLRGANGGTEAFF. The gene calls are TRBV20-1 and TRBJ1-1; D possibly corresponds to TRBD1 (6 bases). This CDR3 is built from 14 residues. CDR1 DFQATT and CDR2 SNEGSKA come from the germline V gene (reference sequence).